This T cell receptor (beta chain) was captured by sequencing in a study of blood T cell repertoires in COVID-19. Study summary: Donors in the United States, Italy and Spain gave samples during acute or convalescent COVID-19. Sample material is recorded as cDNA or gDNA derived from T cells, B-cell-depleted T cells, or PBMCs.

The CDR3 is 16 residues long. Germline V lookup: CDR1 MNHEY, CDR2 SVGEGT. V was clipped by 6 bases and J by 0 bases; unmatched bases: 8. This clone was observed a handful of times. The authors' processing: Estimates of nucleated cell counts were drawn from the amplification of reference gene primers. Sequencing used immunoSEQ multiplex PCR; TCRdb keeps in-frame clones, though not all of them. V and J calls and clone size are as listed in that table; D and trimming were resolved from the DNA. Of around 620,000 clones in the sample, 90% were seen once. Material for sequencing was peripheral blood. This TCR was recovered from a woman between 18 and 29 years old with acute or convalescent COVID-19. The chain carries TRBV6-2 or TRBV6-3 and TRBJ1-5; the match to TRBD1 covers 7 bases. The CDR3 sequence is CASSNPGQYSNQPQHF. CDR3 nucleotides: TGTGCCAGCAGCAACCCGGGACAGTATAGCAATCAGCCCCAGCATTTT.